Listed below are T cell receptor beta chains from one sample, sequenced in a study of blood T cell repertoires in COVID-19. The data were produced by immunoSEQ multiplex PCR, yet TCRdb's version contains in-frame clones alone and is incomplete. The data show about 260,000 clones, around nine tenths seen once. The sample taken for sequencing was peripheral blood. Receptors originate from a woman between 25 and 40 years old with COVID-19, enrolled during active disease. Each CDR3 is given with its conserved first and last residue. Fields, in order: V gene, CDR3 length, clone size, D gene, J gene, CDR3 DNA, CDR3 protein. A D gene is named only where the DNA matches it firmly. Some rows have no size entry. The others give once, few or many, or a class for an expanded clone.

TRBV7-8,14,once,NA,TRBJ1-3,TGTGCCAGCAGCTTAGCGGGGGCTGGGGTTACCATATATTTT,CASSLAGAGVTIYF
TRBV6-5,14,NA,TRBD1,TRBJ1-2,TGTGCCAGCACCGACAGGGGGGCGAACTATGGCTACACCTTC,CASTDRGANYGYTF
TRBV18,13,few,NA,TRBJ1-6,TGTGCCAGCACGGACAGAAATAATTCACCCCTCCACTTT,CASTDRNNSPLHF
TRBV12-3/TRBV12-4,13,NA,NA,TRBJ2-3,TGTGCCAGCAGCCTACTAGCTCCAGATACGCAGTATTTT,CASSLLAPDTQYF
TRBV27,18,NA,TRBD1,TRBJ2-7,TGTGCCAGCAGTTTAAGGGGACAGGGTGATTTATGGCCCTACGAGCAGTACTTC,CASSLRGQGDLWPYEQYF
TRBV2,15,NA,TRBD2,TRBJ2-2,TGTGCCAGCAGTCGACGGAGGGAGGGGACCGGGGAGCTGTTTTTT,CASSRRREGTGELFF
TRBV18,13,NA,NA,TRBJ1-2,TGTGCCAGCTCACCACTTAGAGGCTATGGCTACACCTTC,CASSPLRGYGYTF
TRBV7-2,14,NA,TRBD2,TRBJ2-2,TGTGCAAGTGGCGGACTAGCGGGAGTCGGGGAGCTGTTTTTT,CASGGLAGVGELFF
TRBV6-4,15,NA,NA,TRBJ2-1,TGTGCCAGCAGTCCAGGGGAGAGCTCCTACAATGAGCAGTTCTTC,CASSPGESSYNEQFF
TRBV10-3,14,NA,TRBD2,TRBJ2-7,TGTGCCATCAGTGACAGGGCGGGAGTTGCCGAGCAGTACTTC,CAISDRAGVAEQYF
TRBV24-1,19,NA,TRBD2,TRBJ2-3,TGTGCCACCAGTGATTCCCTTTCAGGACTAGCGGGGCTCACAGATACGCAGTATTTT,CATSDSLSGLAGLTDTQYF
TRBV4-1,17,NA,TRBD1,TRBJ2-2,TGCGCCAGCAGCCAAGGTCTCGAGACAGGGGACACCGGGGAGCTGTTTTTT,CASSQGLETGDTGELFF
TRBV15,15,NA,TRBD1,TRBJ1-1,TGTGCCACCAGCAGACCAGACAGGGGGGGAACTGAAGCTTTCTTT,CATSRPDRGGTEAFF
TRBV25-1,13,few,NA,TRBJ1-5,TGTGCCAGCAAGGGGCAGCCTGATCAGCCCCAGCATTTT,CASKGQPDQPQHF
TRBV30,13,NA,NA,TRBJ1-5,TGTGCCTGGAGTGTAGGAGGAAATCAGCCCCAGCATTTT,CAWSVGGNQPQHF
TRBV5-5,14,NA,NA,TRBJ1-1,TGTGCCAGCAGCTTGTTTTTCGGGAACACTGAAGCTTTCTTT,CASSLFFGNTEAFF
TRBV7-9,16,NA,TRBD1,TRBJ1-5,TGTGCCAGCAGCTTAGGAAGACAGGGCAAAAATCAGCCCCAGCATTTT,CASSLGRQGKNQPQHF
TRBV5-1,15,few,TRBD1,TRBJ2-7,TGCGCCAGCAGCTTGACAGGGGGGACCCGTTACGAGCAGTACTTC,CASSLTGGTRYEQYF
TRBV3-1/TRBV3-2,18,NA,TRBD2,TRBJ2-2,TGTGCCAGCAGCCAAGGTGGACTAGCGGGAGTTAACACCGGGGAGCTGTTTTTT,CASSQGGLAGVNTGELFF
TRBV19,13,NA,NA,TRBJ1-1,TGTGCCAGTAGCAGGGGCATGAACACTGAAGCTTTCTTT,CASSRGMNTEAFF
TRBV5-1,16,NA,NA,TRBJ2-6,TGCGCCAGCAGCTTGGCCTCGGGGAGTGGGGCCAACGTCCTGACTTTC,CASSLASGSGANVLTF
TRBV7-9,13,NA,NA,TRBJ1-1,TGTGCCAGCAGCTTACTAGCGGACACTGAAGCTTTCTTT,CASSLLADTEAFF
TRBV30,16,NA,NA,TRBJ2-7,TGTGCCTGGAGTGTGGGGTTAGCGGTAAATGGTGGGGAGCAGTACTTC,CAWSVGLAVNGGEQYF
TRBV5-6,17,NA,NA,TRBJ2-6,TGTGCCAGCAGCCTCATCACGGGGTTCTCTGGGGCCAACGTCCTGACTTTC,CASSLITGFSGANVLTF
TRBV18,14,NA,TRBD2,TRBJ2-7,TGTGCCAGCTCACCAGTAGCGGGAGCCTACGAGCAGTACTTC,CASSPVAGAYEQYF
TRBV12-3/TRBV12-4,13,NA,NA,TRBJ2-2,TGTGCCAGCAGTTTAGTTAGAACCGGGGAGCTGTTTTTT,CASSLVRTGELFF
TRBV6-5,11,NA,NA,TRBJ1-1,TGTGCCAGCAGATCTAACACTGAAGCTTTCTTT,CASRSNTEAFF